The 15 T cell receptor beta chains listed next were all sequenced from one sample in a study of blood T cell repertoires in COVID-19 (dated by TCRdb to about 2020). Library creation used the immunoSEQ multiplex PCR assay. Imported from immuneACCESS, the table was reduced by TCRdb to in-frame sequences with V and J called. These copies leave out some clones; in studies compared against another copy, an unresolved V gene accounts for under half, and the cause of the remainder is not known. Counted in this sample were about 270,000 clones; roughly nine tenths of them appeared once. Of the sample, about 8.8% is held by the ten largest clones. Sequencing input: peripheral blood. Receptors originate from a man aged 40-55 years with active or convalescent COVID-19.

The CDR3 nucleotides are TGTGCCAGCAGCCTCGCGGAGTCGTCCCAGTACTTC. Protein sequence: CASSLAESSQYF. The chain couples TRBV14 to TRBJ2-5; D not certain. The CDR3 contains 12 residues. V lost 4 bases, J lost 9 bases, and 12 bases lay in between. Germline V gene sequence: CDR1 SGHDN, CDR2 FVKESK.

V and J are TRBV9 and TRBJ1-4; D is unresolved. Germline assignment: CDR1 SGDLS and CDR2 YYNGEE. The CDR3 is made up of 15 amino acids. The germline V and J ends were trimmed by 4 bases and 0 bases, with 10 bases remaining between them. The CDR3 region has the DNA TGTGCCAGCAGCCCTTACGGGGCAACTAATGAAAAACTGTTTTTT. Amino acids: CASSPYGATNEKLFF.

Of note for this clone: A read error may produce the germline difference seen at one junction end. The chain joins TRBV24-1 to TRBJ2-1; 12 nucleotides line up with TRBD2. The germline CDR1 and CDR2 sequences are KGHDR and SFDVKD. The CDR3 contains 18 residues. CDR3 nucleotides: TGTGCCACCAGCGATTACCCAGGGACTAGCGGGTCCTACAATGAGCAGTTCTTC. Translated: CATSDYPGTSGSYNEQFF.

This sequence joins TRBV19 and TRBJ2-1, with 11 bases fitting TRBD2. CDR1 is LNHDA and CDR2 is SQIVND in the germline V gene (reference sequence). J gave up 3 bases and V 3 bases, and 1 base lay outside the gene matches. The CDR3 runs 15 residues. The CDR3 sequence is CASSIGTSGYNEQFF. CDR3 in DNA: TGTGCCAGTAGTATTGGGACTAGCGGCTACAATGAGCAGTTCTTC.

The chain uses TRBV11-2 and TRBJ2-3, with a weak D call TRBD2 (5 bases). The CDR3 covers 17 residues. Germline CDR1 reads SGHAT; CDR2 reads FQNNGV. Trimming cost V 5 bases and J 1 base, with 19 bases left between them. In DNA, the CDR3 is TGTGCCAGCAGCCAGGAGAATTGGGGAGTGGGCACAGATACGCAGTATTTT. This gives the protein CASSQENWGVGTDTQYF.

V usage is TRBV5-8 and J usage is TRBJ1-5; D uncertain. The germline V gene has CDR1 SGHTS and CDR2 YDEGEE. The germline V and J ends were trimmed by 0 bases and 5 bases, with 3 bases remaining between them. CDR3 length equals 12 residues. This CDR3 reads CASSLADQPQHF. As DNA, the CDR3 is TGTGCCAGCAGCTTGGCCGATCAGCCCCAGCATTTT.

The chain employs TRBV9 and TRBJ2-5; tentatively, D is TRBD1 (6 bases). Trimming shortened V by 3 bases and J by 2 bases, and 14 bases separated the two germline ends. The length of the CDR3 is 15 residues. Germline loops: CDR1 SGDLS, CDR2 YYNGEE. Here the CDR3 reads CASSGSGASQETQYF. DNA of the CDR3: TGTGCCAGCAGCGGTTCAGGGGCCTCACAAGAGACCCAGTACTTC. The full variable domain, its missing parts supplied by reference TRBV9 and TRBJ2-5, is DSGVTQTPKHLITATGQRVTLRCSPRSGDLSVYWYQQSLDQGLQFLIQYYNGEERAKGNILERFSAQQFPDLHSELNLSSLELGDSALYFCASSGSGASQETQYFGPGTRLLVL.

The chain links TRBV2 to TRBJ2-2; 8 positions agree with TRBD1. Germline CDR1 and CDR2: SNHLY and FYNNEI. The V gene end was trimmed by 6 bases and the J gene end by 7 bases; junction bases not matched to a gene: 10. This CDR3 has 15 residues. The CDR3 DNA is TGTGCCAGCAGCCCCAGTTCAGGGGGCGTCGGGGAGCTGTTTTTT. Protein product: CASSPSSGGVGELFF.

J is TRBJ1-1 and V is TRBV7-2; D perhaps matches TRBD1 (6 bases). There are 15 residues in the CDR3. Germline CDR1 reads SGHTA; CDR2 reads FQGNSA. Trimming took 2 bases from V and 0 from J, leaving 10 bases between them. The CDR3 loop reads CASSLPGDMNTEAFF. The CDR3, as DNA: TGTGCCAGCAGCTTACCCGGGGACATGAACACTGAAGCTTTCTTT.

This rearrangement joins TRBV7-3 to TRBJ2-3, with 7 bases identical to TRBD1. Per the germline V gene, CDR1 is SGHTA and CDR2 is FQGTGA. V shed 3 bases, J shed 2 bases, and the junction held 5 bases outside the gene matches. CDR3 size: 15 residues. The CDR3 reads CASSFTGAPTDTQYF. The DNA of the CDR3 is TGTGCCAGCAGCTTCACAGGGGCGCCCACAGATACGCAGTATTTT.

The chain couples TRBV5-1 to TRBJ2-7; D possibly corresponds to TRBD2 (6 bases). The CDR3 covers 16 residues. Trimming took off 4 bases at V and 4 bases at J, with 21 bases between the two ends. Germline CDR1 reads SGHRS; CDR2 reads YFSETQ. The CDR3 reads CASSPTGLINEYEQYF. The CDR3 DNA follows: TGCGCCAGCAGCCCAACGGGACTCATTAACGAATACGAGCAGTACTTC.

The V and J genes are TRBV21-1 and TRBJ2-7; the D call of TRBD1 is as the table states it, not checked on the DNA. TRBV21-1 is a recognized pseudogene. The CDR3 spans 15 residues. The CDR3 sequence is CARRGGGTSSYEQYF. CDR3 coding DNA: TGTGCCAGAAGAGGGGGCGGGACGAGCTCCTACGAGCAGTACTTC.

The chain recombines TRBV7-3 with TRBJ2-3; 9 bases match TRBD2. Trimming took 6 bases from V and 5 from J; bases not matched to a gene: 9. The germline gives CDR1 SGHTA, CDR2 FQGTGA. The CDR3 is 15 amino acids. CDR3 DNA: TGTGCCAGCAGTCGAGCGGGAGGAGTTAGAGATACGCAGTATTTT. Residues: CASSRAGGVRDTQYF.

The rearrangement joins TRBV18 to TRBJ2-7; 10 bases match TRBD2. The ends lost 3 bases at V and 7 bases at J; junction bases unmatched: 6. The CDR3 is made up of 14 amino acids. Per germline, CDR1 KGHSH and CDR2 LQKENI. The CDR3 sequence is CASSPQREGREQYF. The DNA of the CDR3 is TGTGCCAGCTCACCCCAGCGGGAGGGCCGGGAGCAGTACTTC.

The chain employs TRBV4-1 and TRBJ2-7, with D hard to call. This CDR3 comprises 15 residues. The V end lost 1 base, the J end lost 0 bases, and 10 bases lay between the germline ends. The germline V gene has CDR1 MGHRA and CDR2 YSYEKL. CDR3 loop: CASSQVPRSSYEQYF. Here the CDR3 DNA reads TGCGCCAGCAGCCAAGTCCCCAGAAGCTCCTACGAGCAGTACTTC.